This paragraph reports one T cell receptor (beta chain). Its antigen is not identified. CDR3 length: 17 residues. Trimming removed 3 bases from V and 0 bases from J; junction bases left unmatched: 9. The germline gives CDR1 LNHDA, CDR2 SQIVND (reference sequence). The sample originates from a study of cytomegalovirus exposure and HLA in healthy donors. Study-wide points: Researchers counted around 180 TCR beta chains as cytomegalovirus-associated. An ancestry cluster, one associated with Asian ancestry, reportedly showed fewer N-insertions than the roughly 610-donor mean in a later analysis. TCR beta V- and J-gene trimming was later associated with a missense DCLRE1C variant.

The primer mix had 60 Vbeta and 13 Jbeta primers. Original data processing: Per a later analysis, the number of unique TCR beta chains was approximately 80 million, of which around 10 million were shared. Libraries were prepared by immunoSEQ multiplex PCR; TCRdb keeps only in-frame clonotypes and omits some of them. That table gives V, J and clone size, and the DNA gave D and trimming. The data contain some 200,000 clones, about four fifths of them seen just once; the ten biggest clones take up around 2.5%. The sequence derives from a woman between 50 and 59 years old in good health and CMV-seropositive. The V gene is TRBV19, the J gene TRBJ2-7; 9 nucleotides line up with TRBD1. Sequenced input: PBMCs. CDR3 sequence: CASSMTLGQGVSYEQYF. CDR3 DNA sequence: TGTGCCAGTAGTATGACCCTGGGACAGGGTGTCTCCTACGAGCAGTACTTC.